This entry concerns a single T cell receptor (beta chain). Its target is not known. Relative to the germline gene, one junction end is altered; a read error may explain this. The authors reverse transcribed roughly 0.5 to 1 ug RNA with random hexamers. Amplification of TCR beta CDR3 spanned 54 Vbeta and 13 Jbeta via immunoSEQ multiplex PCR. TCRdb reprocessed the immunoSEQ multiplex PCR reads with MiXCR, giving one entry per CDR3 protein. The data show about 280,000 distinct CDR3 sequences, around 84% seen once. The germline gives CDR1 SSHAT, CDR2 FNYEAQ (reference sequence). CDR3 length equals 18 residues. The data were obtained in a study of CD8 T cells in Susac syndrome. Overall study findings and caveats: The study conceded that its TCR sequencing and HLA analysis involved relatively few individuals.

Negative isolation was applied to CD8+ and CD4+ T cells, and FACS enrichment was applied to TEMRA cells. This chain joins TRBV7-7 and TRBJ2-1, with 14 positions matching TRBD2. The sequencing sample was made of CD8+ T cells from PBMCs. The receptor was isolated from a human donor with multiple sclerosis. CDR3 protein: CASSSSVGTSGSVNEQFF. For the CDR3, the DNA is TGTGCTAGCAGCTCTTCGGTCGGGACTAGCGGGAGCGTCAACGAGCAGTTCTTC. Drawing the rest from reference TRBV7-7 and TRBJ2-1, the complete variable domain is GAGVSQSPRYKVTKRGQDVTLRCDPISSHATLYWYQQALGQGPEFLTYFNYEAQPDKSGLPSDRFSAERPEGSISTLTIQRTEQRDSAMYRCASSSSVGTSGSVNEQFFGPGTRLTVL.